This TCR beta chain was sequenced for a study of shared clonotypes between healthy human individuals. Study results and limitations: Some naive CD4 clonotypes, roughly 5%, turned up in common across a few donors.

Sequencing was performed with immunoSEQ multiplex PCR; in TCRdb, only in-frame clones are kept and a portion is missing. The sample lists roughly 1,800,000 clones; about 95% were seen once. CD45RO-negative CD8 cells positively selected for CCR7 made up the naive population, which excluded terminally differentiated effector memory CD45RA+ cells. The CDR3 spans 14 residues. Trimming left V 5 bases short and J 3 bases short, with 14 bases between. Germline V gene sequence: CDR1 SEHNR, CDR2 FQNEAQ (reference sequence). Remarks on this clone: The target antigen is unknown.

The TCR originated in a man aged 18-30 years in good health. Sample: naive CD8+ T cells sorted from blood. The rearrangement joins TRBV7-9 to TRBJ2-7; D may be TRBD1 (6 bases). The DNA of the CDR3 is TGTGCCAGCAGCCCACAGGGATGGGTCTACGAGCAGTACTTC. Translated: CASSPQGWVYEQYF.